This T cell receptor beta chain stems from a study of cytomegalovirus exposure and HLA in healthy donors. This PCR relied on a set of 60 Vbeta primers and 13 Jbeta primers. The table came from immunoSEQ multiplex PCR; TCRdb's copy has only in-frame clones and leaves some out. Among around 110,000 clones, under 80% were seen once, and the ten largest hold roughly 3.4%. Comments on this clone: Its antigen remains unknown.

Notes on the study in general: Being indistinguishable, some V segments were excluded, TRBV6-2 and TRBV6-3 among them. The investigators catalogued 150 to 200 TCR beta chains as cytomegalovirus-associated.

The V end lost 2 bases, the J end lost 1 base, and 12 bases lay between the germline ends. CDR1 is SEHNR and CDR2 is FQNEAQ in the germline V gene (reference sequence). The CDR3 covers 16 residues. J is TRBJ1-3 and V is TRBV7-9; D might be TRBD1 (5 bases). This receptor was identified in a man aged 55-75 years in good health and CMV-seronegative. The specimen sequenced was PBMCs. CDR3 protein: CASSLRIGGSGNTIYF. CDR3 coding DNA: TGTGCCAGCAGCTTACGTATCGGGGGGTCTGGAAACACCATATATTTT.